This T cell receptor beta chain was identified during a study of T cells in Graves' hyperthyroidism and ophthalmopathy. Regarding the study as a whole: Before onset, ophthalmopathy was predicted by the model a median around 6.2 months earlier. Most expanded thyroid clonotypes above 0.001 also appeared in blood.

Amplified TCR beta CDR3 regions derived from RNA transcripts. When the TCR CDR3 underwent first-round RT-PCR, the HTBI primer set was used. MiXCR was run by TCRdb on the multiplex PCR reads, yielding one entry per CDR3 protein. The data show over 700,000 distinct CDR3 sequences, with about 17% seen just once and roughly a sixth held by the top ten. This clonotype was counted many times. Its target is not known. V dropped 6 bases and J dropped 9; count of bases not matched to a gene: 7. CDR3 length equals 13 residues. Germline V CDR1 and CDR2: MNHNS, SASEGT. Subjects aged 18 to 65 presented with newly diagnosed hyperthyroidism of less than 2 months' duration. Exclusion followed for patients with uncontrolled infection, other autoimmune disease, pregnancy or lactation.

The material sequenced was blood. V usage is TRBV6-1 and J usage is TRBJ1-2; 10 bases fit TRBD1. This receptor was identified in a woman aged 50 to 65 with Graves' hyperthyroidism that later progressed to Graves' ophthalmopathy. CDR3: CASRSGTGVSYTF. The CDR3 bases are TGTGCCAGCAGGTCCGGGACAGGGGTTAGCTACACCTTC.